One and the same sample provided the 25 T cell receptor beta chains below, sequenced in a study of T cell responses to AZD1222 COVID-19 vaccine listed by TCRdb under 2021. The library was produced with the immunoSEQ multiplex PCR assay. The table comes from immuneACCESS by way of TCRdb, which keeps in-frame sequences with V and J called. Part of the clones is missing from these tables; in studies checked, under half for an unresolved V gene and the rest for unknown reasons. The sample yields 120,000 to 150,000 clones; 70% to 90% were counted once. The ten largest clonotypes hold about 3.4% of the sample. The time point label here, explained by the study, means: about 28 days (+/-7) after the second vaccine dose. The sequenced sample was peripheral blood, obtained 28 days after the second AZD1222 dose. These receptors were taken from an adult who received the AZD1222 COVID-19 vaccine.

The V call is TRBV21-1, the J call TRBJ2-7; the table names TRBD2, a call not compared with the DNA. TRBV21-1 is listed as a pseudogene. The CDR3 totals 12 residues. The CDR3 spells CASSKRSYEQYF. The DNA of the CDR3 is TGTGCCAGCAGCAAACGGTCCTACGAGCAGTACTTC.

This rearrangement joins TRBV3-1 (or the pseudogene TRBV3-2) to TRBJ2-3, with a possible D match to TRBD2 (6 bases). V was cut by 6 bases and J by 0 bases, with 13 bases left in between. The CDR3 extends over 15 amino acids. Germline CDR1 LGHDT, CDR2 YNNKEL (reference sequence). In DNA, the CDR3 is TGTGCCAGCAGTATTAGCGGCGCTAGCACAGATACGCAGTATTTT. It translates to CASSISGASTDTQYF.

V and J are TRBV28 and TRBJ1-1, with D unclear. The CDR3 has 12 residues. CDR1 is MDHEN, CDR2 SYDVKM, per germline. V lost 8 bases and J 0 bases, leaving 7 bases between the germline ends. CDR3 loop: CASHVMNTEAFF. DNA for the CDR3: TGTGCCAGCCACGTCATGAACACTGAAGCTTTCTTT.

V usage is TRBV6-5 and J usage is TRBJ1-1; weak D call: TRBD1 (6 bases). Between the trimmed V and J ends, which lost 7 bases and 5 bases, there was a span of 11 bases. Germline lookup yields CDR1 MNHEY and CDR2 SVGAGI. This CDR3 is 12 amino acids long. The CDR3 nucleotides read TGTGCCAGCACCACAAGGGGGACTGAAGCTTTCTTT. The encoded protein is CASTTRGTEAFF.

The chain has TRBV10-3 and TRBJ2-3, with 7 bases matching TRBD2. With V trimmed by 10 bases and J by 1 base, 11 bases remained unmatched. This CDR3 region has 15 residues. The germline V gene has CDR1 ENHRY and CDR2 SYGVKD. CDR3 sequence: CATGRDSGGTDTQYF. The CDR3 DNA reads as TGTGCCACCGGTCGCGACAGCGGGGGCACAGATACGCAGTATTTT.

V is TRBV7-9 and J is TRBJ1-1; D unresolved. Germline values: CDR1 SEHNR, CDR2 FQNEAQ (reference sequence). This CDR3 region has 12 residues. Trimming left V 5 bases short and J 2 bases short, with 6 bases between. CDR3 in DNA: TGTGCCAGCAGCCTGGACAACACTGAAGCTTTCTTT. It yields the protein CASSLDNTEAFF.

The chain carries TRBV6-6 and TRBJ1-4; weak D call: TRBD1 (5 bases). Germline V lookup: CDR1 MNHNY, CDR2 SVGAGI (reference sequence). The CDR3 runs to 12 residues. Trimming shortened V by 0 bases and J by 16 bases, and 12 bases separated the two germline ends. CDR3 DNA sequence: TGTGCCAGCAGTTACTCGCAGGGCGCCCCGTTTTTT. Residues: CASSYSQGAPFF.

The CDR3 DNA follows: TGTGCCAGCTCACCGAGACAGGGGGCGGGGTATGAGCAGTTCTTC. Amino acid sequence: CASSPRQGAGYEQFF. The genes are TRBV18 and TRBJ2-1; 10 positions agree with TRBD1. Trimming took 3 bases from V and 8 from J; bases not matched to a gene: 7. The germline V gene has CDR1 KGHSH and CDR2 LQKENI. The CDR3 contains 15 residues.

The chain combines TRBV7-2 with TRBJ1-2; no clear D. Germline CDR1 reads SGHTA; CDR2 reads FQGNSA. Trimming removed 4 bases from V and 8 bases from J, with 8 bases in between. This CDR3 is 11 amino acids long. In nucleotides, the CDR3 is TGTGCCAGCAGCTCCACGGGAGGCTACACCTTC. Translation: CASSSTGGYTF.

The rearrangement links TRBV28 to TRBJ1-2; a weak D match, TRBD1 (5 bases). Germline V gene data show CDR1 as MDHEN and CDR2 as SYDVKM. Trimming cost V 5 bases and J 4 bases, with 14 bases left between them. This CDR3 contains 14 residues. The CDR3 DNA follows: TGTGCCAGCAGTACCCCTCAGGGTTCCTATGGCTACACCTTC. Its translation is CASSTPQGSYGYTF.

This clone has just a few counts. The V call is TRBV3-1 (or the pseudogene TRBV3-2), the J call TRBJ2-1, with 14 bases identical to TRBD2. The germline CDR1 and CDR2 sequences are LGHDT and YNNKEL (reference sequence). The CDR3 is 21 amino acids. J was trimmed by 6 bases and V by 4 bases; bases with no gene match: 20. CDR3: CASSPDPPSGLAGARGNEQFF. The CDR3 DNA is TGTGCCAGCAGCCCAGACCCCCCTTCGGGACTAGCGGGAGCGAGGGGCAATGAGCAGTTCTTC.

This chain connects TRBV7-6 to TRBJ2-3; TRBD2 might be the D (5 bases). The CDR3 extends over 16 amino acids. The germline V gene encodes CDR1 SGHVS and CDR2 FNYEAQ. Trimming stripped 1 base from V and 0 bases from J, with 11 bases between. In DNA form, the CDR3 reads TGTGCCAGCAGCTTAGAGGGCGGGTCCAGCACAGATACGCAGTATTTT. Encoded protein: CASSLEGGSSTDTQYF.

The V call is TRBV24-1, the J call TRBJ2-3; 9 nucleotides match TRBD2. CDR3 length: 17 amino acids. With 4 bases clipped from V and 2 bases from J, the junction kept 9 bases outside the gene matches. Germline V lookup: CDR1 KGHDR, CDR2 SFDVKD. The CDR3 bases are TGTGCCACCAGTGACAAGATAGCGGGAGTGGTCACAGATACGCAGTATTTT. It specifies CATSDKIAGVVTDTQYF.

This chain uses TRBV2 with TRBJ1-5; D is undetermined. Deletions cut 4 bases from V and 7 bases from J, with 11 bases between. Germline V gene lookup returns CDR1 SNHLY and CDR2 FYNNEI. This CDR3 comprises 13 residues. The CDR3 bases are TGTGCCAGCAGTGTTTCGACGCGGCAGCCCCAGCATTTT. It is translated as CASSVSTRQPQHF.

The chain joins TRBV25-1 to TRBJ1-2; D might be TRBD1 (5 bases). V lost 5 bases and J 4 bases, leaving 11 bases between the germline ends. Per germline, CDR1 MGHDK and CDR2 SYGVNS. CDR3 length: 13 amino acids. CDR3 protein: CASSRQLLYGYTF. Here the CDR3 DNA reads TGTGCCAGCAGTCGACAGCTTCTCTATGGCTACACCTTC.

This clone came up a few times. CDR3 loop: CASSISGTPYGYTF. Written as DNA, the CDR3 is TGTGCCAGCAGCATCTCCGGGACACCCTATGGCTACACCTTC. V usage is TRBV3-1 (or the pseudogene TRBV3-2) and J usage is TRBJ1-2, with D perhaps TRBD1 (6 bases). Germline V lookup: CDR1 LGHDT, CDR2 YNNKEL (reference sequence). This CDR3 is 14 amino acids long. Trimming took off 5 bases at V and 4 bases at J, with 14 bases between the two ends.

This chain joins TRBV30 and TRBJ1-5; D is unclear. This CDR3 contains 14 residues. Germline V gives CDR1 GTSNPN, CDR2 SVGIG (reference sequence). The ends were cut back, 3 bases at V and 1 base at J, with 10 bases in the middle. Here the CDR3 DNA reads TGTGCCTGGAGCCTAGAGGAGAGCAATCAGCCCCAGCATTTT. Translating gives CAWSLEESNQPQHF.

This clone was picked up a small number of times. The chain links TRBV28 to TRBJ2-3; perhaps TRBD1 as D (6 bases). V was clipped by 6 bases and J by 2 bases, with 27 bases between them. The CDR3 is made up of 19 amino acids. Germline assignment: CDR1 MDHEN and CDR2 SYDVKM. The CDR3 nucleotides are TGTGCCAGCAGCGGAACTACAGGGTTGTGGGCTACATTCACAGATACGCAGTATTTT. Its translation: CASSGTTGLWATFTDTQYF.

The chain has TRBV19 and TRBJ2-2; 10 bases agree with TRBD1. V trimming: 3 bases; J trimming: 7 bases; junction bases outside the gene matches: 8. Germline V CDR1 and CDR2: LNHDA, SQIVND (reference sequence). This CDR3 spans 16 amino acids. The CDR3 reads CASSIRQGALGGELFF. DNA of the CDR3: TGTGCCAGTAGTATTCGACAGGGGGCACTAGGCGGGGAGCTGTTTTTT.

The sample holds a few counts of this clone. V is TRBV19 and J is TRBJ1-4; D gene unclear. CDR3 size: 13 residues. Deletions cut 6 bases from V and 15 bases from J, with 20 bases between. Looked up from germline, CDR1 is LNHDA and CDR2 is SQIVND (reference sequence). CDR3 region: CASRPPAGNLMFF. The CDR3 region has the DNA TGTGCCAGTAGACCACCCGCGGGTAACTTGATGTTTTTT.

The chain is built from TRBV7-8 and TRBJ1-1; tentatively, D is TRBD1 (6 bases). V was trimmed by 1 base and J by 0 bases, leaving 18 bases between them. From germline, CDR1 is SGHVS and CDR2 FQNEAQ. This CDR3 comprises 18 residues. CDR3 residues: CASSLDARGRGVNTEAFF. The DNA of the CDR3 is TGTGCCAGCAGCTTAGACGCCCGGGGGCGAGGGGTGAACACTGAAGCTTTCTTT.

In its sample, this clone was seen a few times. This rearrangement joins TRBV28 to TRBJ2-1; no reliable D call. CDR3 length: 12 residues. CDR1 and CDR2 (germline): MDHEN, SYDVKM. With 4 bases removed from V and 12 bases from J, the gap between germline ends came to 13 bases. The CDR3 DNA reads TGTGCCAGCAGTTACCGCGTAGGGCGGCAGTTCTTC. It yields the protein CASSYRVGRQFF.

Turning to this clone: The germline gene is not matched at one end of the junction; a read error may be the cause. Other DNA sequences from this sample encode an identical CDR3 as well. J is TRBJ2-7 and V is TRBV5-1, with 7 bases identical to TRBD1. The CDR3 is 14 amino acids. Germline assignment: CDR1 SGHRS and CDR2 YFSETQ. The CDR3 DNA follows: TGCGCCAGCAGTTTGGAGACAGGGCCCTACGAGCAGTACTTC. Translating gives CASSLETGPYEQYF. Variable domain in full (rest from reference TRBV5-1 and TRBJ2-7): KAGVTQTPRYLIKTRGQQVTLSCSPISGHRSVSWYQQTPGQGLQFLFEYFSETQRNKGNFPGRFSGRQFSNSRSEMNVSTLELGDSALYLCASSLETGPYEQYFGPGTRLTVT.

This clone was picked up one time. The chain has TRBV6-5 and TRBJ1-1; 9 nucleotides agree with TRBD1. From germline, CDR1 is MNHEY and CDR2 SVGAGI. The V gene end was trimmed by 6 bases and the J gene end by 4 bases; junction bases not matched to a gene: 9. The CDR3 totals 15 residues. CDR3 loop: CASSKRETGGTEAFF. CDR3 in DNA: TGTGCCAGCAGCAAAAGGGAGACAGGGGGCACTGAAGCTTTCTTT.

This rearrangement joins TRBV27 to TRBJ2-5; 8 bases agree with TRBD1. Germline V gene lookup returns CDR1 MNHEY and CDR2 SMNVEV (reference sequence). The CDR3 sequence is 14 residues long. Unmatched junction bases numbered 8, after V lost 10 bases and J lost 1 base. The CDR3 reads CATGDRRFQETQYF. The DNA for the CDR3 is TGTGCCACCGGGGACAGGCGCTTCCAAGAGACCCAGTACTTC.